This T cell receptor (beta chain) was sequenced during a study of T cell changes during pregnancy in multiple sclerosis. Trimming shortened V by 3 bases and J by 2 bases, and 8 bases separated the two germline ends. Germline V lookup: CDR1 LNHDA, CDR2 SQIVND (reference sequence). This CDR3 has 13 amino acids. The protocol was immunoSEQ multiplex PCR, while the TCRdb copy is restricted to in-frame clones and leaves out a portion. Of 100,000 to 130,000 clones detected, less than 95% appear once; the ten largest clones hold around 0.8%. This chain uses TRBV19 with TRBJ2-7; D unresolved. This TCR came from a female donor in good health, enrolled as a control in a pregnancy study. The sample here was peripheral blood, taken in the third trimester of pregnancy. CDR3 sequence reads: CASSIGSPYEQYF. The DNA of the CDR3 is TGTGCCAGTAGTATCGGTAGCCCCTACGAGCAGTACTTC.